This T cell receptor beta chain was identified during a study of cytomegalovirus exposure and HLA in healthy donors. For the study at large: The study placed over 65% of its 398 genotyped donors in the Caucasian-associated ancestry cluster. Study-wide findings and caveats: Three CMV-associated chains were confirmed in vitro to be specific for CMV antigens. Reported findings show TCR beta sequences accurately forecast HLA-A and HLA-B alleles in most subjects.

The CDR3 is made up of 15 amino acids. Trimming cost V 2 bases and J 4 bases; bases outside gene matches: 5. From germline, CDR1 is SGHRS and CDR2 YFSETQ. The PCR employed 60 Vbeta primers together with 13 Jbeta primers. The table came from immunoSEQ multiplex PCR; TCRdb's copy has only in-frame clones and leaves some out. The sample table includes fewer than 85,000 clones. There were likely unrecorded immune exposures, though donors were nominally healthy when sampled. On this clone: Its antigen is currently unknown.

The chain links TRBV5-1 to TRBJ2-3; TRBD2 matches at 9 bases. This receptor was taken from a man aged 50 to 60 in good health and CMV-seropositive. The source material was PBMCs. This CDR3 reads CASSLGGGGPDTQYF. Here the CDR3 DNA reads TGCGCCAGCAGCTTAGGCGGGGGGGGGCCAGATACGCAGTATTTT.